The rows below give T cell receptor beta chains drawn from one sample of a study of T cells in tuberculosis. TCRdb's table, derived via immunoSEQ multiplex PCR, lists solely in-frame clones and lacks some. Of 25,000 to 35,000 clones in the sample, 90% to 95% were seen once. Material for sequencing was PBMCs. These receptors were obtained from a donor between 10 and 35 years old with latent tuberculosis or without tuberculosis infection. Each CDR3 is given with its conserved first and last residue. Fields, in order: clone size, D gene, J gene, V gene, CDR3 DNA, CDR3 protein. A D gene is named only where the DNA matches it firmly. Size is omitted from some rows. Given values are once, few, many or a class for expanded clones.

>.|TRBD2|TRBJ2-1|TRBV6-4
TGTGCCAGCAGTCCCGGGACTAGCGGGATGGATGAGCAGTTCTTC
CASSPGTSGMDEQFF
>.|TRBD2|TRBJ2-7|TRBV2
TGTGCCAGCAGTGGAGCGGGAGGGGACTCCTACGAGCAGTACTTC
CASSGAGGDSYEQYF
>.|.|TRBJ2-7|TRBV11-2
TGTGCCAGCAGCTTAGGAATCGGCCAGGGAAGTCCCGAGCAGTACTTC
CASSLGIGQGSPEQYF
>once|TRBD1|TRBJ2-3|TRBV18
TGTGCCAGCTCACCACCGACAGGGGATCTCCAGTATTCTCTCACAGATACGCAGTATTTT
CASSPPTGDLQYSLTDTQYF
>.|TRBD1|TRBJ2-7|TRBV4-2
TGTGCCAGCAGCCCACTCGGACAGGGATACGAGCAGTACTTC
CASSPLGQGYEQYF
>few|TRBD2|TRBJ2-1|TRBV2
TGTGCCAGCACCTTGGGACTAGCGGGGGTAAATGAGCAGTTCTTC
CASTLGLAGVNEQFF
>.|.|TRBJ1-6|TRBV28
TGTGCCAGCAGTCCTCCATGGGGCGGAGAGTCCTATAATTCACCCCTCCACTTT
CASSPPWGGESYNSPLHF
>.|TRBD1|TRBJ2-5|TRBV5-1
TGCGCCAGCAGCCACGGGACAGTCGAAGAGACCCAGTACTTC
CASSHGTVEETQYF
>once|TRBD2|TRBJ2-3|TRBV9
TGTGCCAGCAGCGTAGCACTAGCGGGGGTGGATACGCAGTATTTT
CASSVALAGVDTQYF
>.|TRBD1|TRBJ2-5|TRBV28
TGTGCCAGCAGAGAGAGACAGGGGGACATGGAGACCCAGTACTTC
CASRERQGDMETQYF
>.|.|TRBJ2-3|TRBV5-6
TGTGCCAGCAGCTTTTATGGGGCACAAACCCGCACAGATACGCAGTATTTT
CASSFYGAQTRTDTQYF
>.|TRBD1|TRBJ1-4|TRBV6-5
TGTGCCAGCAGTTACTCGACAGGGGCGGGGGAAAAACTGTTTTTT
CASSYSTGAGEKLFF
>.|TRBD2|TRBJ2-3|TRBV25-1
TGTGCCAGCAGTCTGCTAGCGGATCTAGATACGCAGTATTTT
CASSLLADLDTQYF
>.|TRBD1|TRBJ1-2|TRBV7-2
TGTGCCAGCAGCTCGGGACAGAACTATGGCTACACCTTC
CASSSGQNYGYTF
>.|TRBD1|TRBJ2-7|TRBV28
TGTGCCAGCAGTCAGGGACAGGGTGGTTACGAGCAGTACTTC
CASSQGQGGYEQYF
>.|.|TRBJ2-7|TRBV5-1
TGCGCCAGCAGATCGGTCGGGAACTCCTACGAGCAGTACTTC
CASRSVGNSYEQYF
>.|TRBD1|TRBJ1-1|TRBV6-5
TGTGCCAGCAGTCGGACCGGGACAGGGGACGCTGAAGCTTTCTTT
CASSRTGTGDAEAFF
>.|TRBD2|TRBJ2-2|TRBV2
TGTGCCAGCAGTCCCTTAGCGGGAGGGGAGCTGTTTTTT
CASSPLAGGELFF
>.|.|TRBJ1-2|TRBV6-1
TGTGCCAGCATACGGCAGGGAATGGAGTTTTATGGCTACACCTTC
CASIRQGMEFYGYTF
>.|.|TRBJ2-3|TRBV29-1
TGCAGCGGCTGTAGCATTGGTAGGCCAGATACGCAGTATTTT
CSGCSIGRPDTQYF
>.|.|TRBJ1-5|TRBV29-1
TGCAGCGTTGGGGCGGGGTGGGGGAGGGAGAATCAGCCCCAGCATTTT
CSVGAGWGRENQPQHF
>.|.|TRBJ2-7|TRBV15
TGTGCCACCAGCAGAGATTTAACTTACGAGCAGTACTTC
CATSRDLTYEQYF
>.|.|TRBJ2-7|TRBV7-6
TGTGCCAGCAGCTTCGGAGGGACCCCCTACGAGCAGTACTTC
CASSFGGTPYEQYF
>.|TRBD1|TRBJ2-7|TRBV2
TGTGCCAGCAGTGAATTCGGGCAGGGGGAGATAGAGCAGTACTTC
CASSEFGQGEIEQYF
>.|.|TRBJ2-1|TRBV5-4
TGTGCCAGCAGCTTGGGTGACAGGCAAAACAATGAGCAGTTCTTC
CASSLGDRQNNEQFF
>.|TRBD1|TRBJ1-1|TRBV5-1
TGCGCCAGCAGCTTGGCCGGGACAGGTTACACTGAAGCTTTCTTT
CASSLAGTGYTEAFF
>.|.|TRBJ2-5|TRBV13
TGTGCCAGCAGCTTAGAACGAGAAGAGACCCAGTACTTC
CASSLEREETQYF
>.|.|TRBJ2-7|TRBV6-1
TGTGCCAGCAGTGGAGACAGTGACGAGCAGTACTTC
CASSGDSDEQYF
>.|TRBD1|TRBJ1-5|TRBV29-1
TGCAGCGTCTGGGACAGGGGGCGAGGACAGCCCCAGCATTTT
CSVWDRGRGQPQHF
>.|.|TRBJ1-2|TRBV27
TGTGCCAGCAGCCCCGGGGGGGCTGGCTACACCTTC
CASSPGGAGYTF
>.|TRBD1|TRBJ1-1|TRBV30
TGTGCCTGGAGCCCCGACAGGGGGAGGAGCACTGAAGCTTTCTTT
CAWSPDRGRSTEAFF